This T cell receptor (beta chain) stems from a study of blood T cell repertoires in COVID-19. TCRdb's copy holds only in-frame clones and misses some; the assay was immunoSEQ multiplex PCR. The data hold fewer than 350,000 clones, with 75% to 90% observed a single time. The source material was PBMCs or T cells enriched from blood (not recorded which). The receptor's source is a woman aged 35 to 49 who had recovered from COVID-19.

CDR3 sequence reads: CASSPPGDNYGYTF. DNA for the CDR3: TGTGCCAGCAGTCCACCAGGGGATAACTATGGCTACACCTTC. The gene calls are TRBV6-6 and TRBJ1-2; TRBD1 might be the D (6 bases). With 5 bases removed from V and 1 base from J, the gap between germline ends came to 11 bases. The germline V gene encodes CDR1 MNHNY and CDR2 SVGAGI (reference sequence). The CDR3 is made up of 14 amino acids.